The next 6 T cell receptor beta chains were all read from a single sample in a study of blood T cell repertoires in COVID-19. Repertoires were generated with immunoSEQ multiplex PCR, while TCRdb's copy carries only in-frame clones and drops some. The data contain about 220,000 clones, about 79% of them singletons. Sequenced: PBMCs or T cells enriched from blood (not recorded which). All receptors come from a woman in her sixties who had recovered from COVID-19.

This clone was picked up a small number of times. The chain has TRBV14 and TRBJ1-1; D may be TRBD1 (6 bases). Germline loops: CDR1 SGHDN, CDR2 FVKESK. CDR3 size: 16 residues. V lost 0 bases and J lost 5, with 16 bases in between. The CDR3 DNA reads as TGTGCCAGCAGCCAAGATAGCGAGGGGGTGAGGACTGAAGCTTTCTTT. This gives the protein CASSQDSEGVRTEAFF.

The CDR3 is CASSPGGAGGYTF. In DNA, the CDR3 is TGTGCCAGCAGCCCTGGGGGGGCTGGAGGCTACACCTTC. This chain connects TRBV5-4 to TRBJ1-2; D is perhaps TRBD1 (6 bases). Per the germline V gene, CDR1 is SGHNT and CDR2 is YYREEE (reference sequence). The CDR3 consists of 13 residues. V gave up 4 bases and J gave up 8 bases, with 15 bases separating them.

CDR3 protein: CASSYDTGLYEQYF. In DNA form, the CDR3 reads TGTGCCAGCAGCTACGACACAGGCCTCTACGAGCAGTACTTC. The chain employs TRBV11-1 and TRBJ2-7; D is perhaps TRBD1 (5 bases). V was cut by 4 bases and J by 3 bases, with 13 bases left in between. The germline V gene has CDR1 SGHAT and CDR2 FQDESV (reference sequence). The CDR3 sequence is 14 residues long.

This clone appeared a few times. The rearrangement uses TRBV2 and TRBJ1-5, with TRBD1 as a possible D gene (5 bases). Germline CDR1 is SNHLY and CDR2 is FYNNEI. V lost 5 bases to trimming and J lost 0 bases, with 11 bases between them. CDR3 length equals 15 residues. CDR3 protein: CASSTDSNSNQPQHF. The CDR3 DNA reads as TGTGCCAGCAGTACCGACAGTAATAGCAATCAGCCCCAGCATTTT.

CDR3: CASSFSAGGGGNTQYF. DNA for the CDR3: TGTGCCAGCAGCTTTTCAGCGGGAGGGGGGGGAAATACGCAGTATTTT. The chain couples TRBV11-2 to TRBJ2-3; 10 bases fit TRBD2. The V and J ends lost 3 bases and 7 bases, in that order; junction bases with no gene match: 10. This CDR3 is built from 16 residues. Germline loops: CDR1 SGHAT, CDR2 FQNNGV.

This clone appeared a single time. The chain links TRBV5-6 to TRBJ1-2, with 10 bases aligning to TRBD1. This CDR3 spans 17 amino acids. In germline, CDR1 is SGHDT, CDR2 YYEEEE. The J segment lost 3 bases and the V segment lost 1 base, leaving 9 bases of the junction unmatched. CDR3 residues: CASSLIGQGGQDYGYTF. Here the CDR3 DNA reads TGTGCCAGCAGCTTGATCGGACAGGGGGGCCAGGACTATGGCTACACCTTC. Full variable domain (remainder filled in from reference TRBV5-6 and TRBJ1-2): DAGVTQSPTHLIKTRGQQVTLRCSPKSGHDTVSWYQQALGQGPQFIFQYYEEEERQRGNFPDRFSGHQFPNYSSELNVNALLLGDSALYLCASSLIGQGGQDYGYTFGSGTRLTVV.